Below are 23 T cell receptor beta chains sequenced from a single sample in a study of CD8 T cells in Susac syndrome (dated by TCRdb to about 2019). The method behind the library was the immunoSEQ multiplex PCR assay. RNA was extracted with the RNeasy kit and 0.5 to 1 ug was reverse transcribed using random hexamers. In-frame beta chains were kept once TCRdb had trimmed the public reads at Q25 with fastp and called clones with MiXCR. Duplicate CDR3 protein sequences are folded into a single record with the most common DNA and genes. The sample has 300,000 or so distinct CDR3 sequences on record, about 92% of them singletons. Over 0.065% of the sample is taken by the ten largest. Sequencing was performed on CD4+ T cells from PBMCs. The origin of the receptors is a human donor with multiple sclerosis.

The genes are TRBV10-1 and TRBJ2-5; 10 nucleotides line up with TRBD1. This CDR3 has 17 amino acids. V shed 6 bases, J shed 2 bases, and the junction held 12 bases outside the gene matches. Per germline, CDR1 WNHNN and CDR2 SYGVQD (reference sequence). The CDR3 sequence: CASSSGRDRGAQETQYF. The CDR3 bases are TGCGCCAGCAGCTCCGGGCGGGACAGGGGAGCTCAAGAGACCCAGTACTTC.

The gene calls are TRBV25-1 and TRBJ2-7; 13 bases fit TRBD2. The CDR3 length is 16 residues. Per germline, CDR1 MGHDK and CDR2 SYGVNS. With 5 bases clipped from V and 2 bases from J, the junction kept 6 bases outside the gene matches. The DNA for the CDR3 is TGTGCCAGCAGTACTAGCGGGAGGGCCGGGGCCTACGAGCAGTACTTC. Its protein is CASSTSGRAGAYEQYF.

This chain uses TRBV29-1 with TRBJ2-5; a possible D gene is TRBD1 (5 bases). The germline V and J ends were trimmed by 4 bases and 7 bases, with 13 bases remaining between them. Per germline, CDR1 SQVTM and CDR2 ANQGSEA. The CDR3 totals 12 residues. The CDR3 region is CSVVQGAGTQYF. CDR3 DNA sequence: TGCAGCGTTGTTCAGGGTGCAGGGACCCAGTACTTC.

The chain combines TRBV29-1 with TRBJ1-3; unclear D gene. The germline V gene encodes CDR1 SQVTM and CDR2 ANQGSEA. The CDR3 spans 13 residues. The germline V and J ends were trimmed by 3 bases and 0 bases, with 6 bases remaining between them. CDR3 region: CSVEFSSGNTIYF. In nucleotides, the CDR3 is TGCAGCGTTGAGTTCAGCTCTGGAAACACCATATATTTT.

The chain carries TRBV7-9 and TRBJ1-1; D might be TRBD1 (6 bases). The CDR3 covers 16 residues. Trimming left V 3 bases short and J 3 bases short, with 17 bases between. The germline CDR1 and CDR2 sequences are SEHNR and FQNEAQ (reference sequence). The CDR3, as DNA: TGTGCCAGCAGCTTTAATCCGGGACAAGGGTACACTGAAGCTTTCTTT. As protein: CASSFNPGQGYTEAFF.

The chain has TRBV14 and TRBJ2-2, with D tentatively TRBD1 (5 bases). Germline V gene data show CDR1 as SGHDN and CDR2 as FVKESK. V gave up 1 base and J gave up 1 base, with 10 bases separating them. The CDR3 consists of 16 residues. CDR3 sequence: CASSQVGQGNTGELFF. The CDR3, as DNA: TGTGCCAGCAGCCAAGTCGGGCAGGGGAACACCGGGGAGCTGTTTTTT. The full variable domain, rest sourced from reference TRBV14 and TRBJ2-2, is EAGVTQFPSHSVIEKGQTVTLRCDPISGHDNLYWYRRVMGKEIKFLLHFVKESKQDESGMPNNRFLAERTGGTYSTLKVQPAELEDSGVYFCASSQVGQGNTGELFFGEGSRLTVL.

This chain connects TRBV12-3 or TRBV12-4 to TRBJ1-6; D gene ambiguous. The V gene lost 6 bases and the J gene lost 10 bases, with 7 bases spanning the gap. This CDR3 contains 11 residues. The CDR3 sequence: CASRLGSPLHF. The CDR3 nucleotides are TGTGCCAGCAGATTGGGCTCACCCCTCCACTTT.

The chain has TRBV7-3 and TRBJ2-1, with 9 bases that match TRBD2. CDR3 size: 14 residues. The junction had 7 bases not matched to a gene; V was cut back by 6 bases and J by 7 bases. Germline V gene sequence: CDR1 SGHTA, CDR2 FQGTGA. The CDR3 loop reads CASRLAGVMNEQFF. DNA for the CDR3: TGTGCCAGCAGGTTAGCGGGAGTAATGAATGAGCAGTTCTTC.

The V and J genes are TRBV5-1 and TRBJ2-1; weak D call: TRBD1 (5 bases). CDR3 length: 14 residues. From germline, CDR1 is SGHRS and CDR2 YFSETQ. V was shortened by 2 bases and J by 7 bases, with 13 bases between the two germline ends. The chain's CDR3 is CASSFQQGLNEQFF. The CDR3 nucleotides read TGCGCCAGCAGCTTTCAGCAGGGCCTGAATGAGCAGTTCTTC.

This clonotype was observed once. The chain recombines TRBV5-4 with TRBJ2-1, with D unclear. V was shortened by 2 bases and J by 2 bases, with 8 bases between the two germline ends. The V gene's germline CDR1 is SGHNT and CDR2 YYREEE (reference sequence). The CDR3 is made up of 14 amino acids. The CDR3 reads CASSLSLPYNEQFF. Here the CDR3 DNA reads TGTGCCAGCAGCTTATCTCTACCCTACAATGAGCAGTTCTTC.

The gene calls are TRBV12-3 or TRBV12-4 and TRBJ1-2, with unresolved D. The CDR3 covers 14 residues. V lost 3 bases, J lost 6 bases, and 14 bases lay in between. The chain's CDR3 is CASSLGRGDHGYTF. Here the CDR3 DNA reads TGTGCCAGCAGTTTGGGCCGGGGAGACCATGGCTACACCTTC.

This rearrangement joins TRBV29-1 to TRBJ2-1; 8 bases match TRBD2. The CDR3 runs 15 residues. CDR1 and CDR2 from the germline V gene are SQVTM and ANQGSEA. V was clipped by 0 bases and J by 4 bases; unmatched bases: 5. The CDR3, as DNA: TGCAGCGTTGAAGATGTAACTAGCGGTTACAATGAGCAGTTCTTC. It codes for CSVEDVTSGYNEQFF.

The rearrangement links TRBV19 to TRBJ2-2; D unresolved. The CDR3 has 14 amino acids. V was cut by 6 bases and J by 7 bases, with 15 bases left in between. From germline, CDR1 is LNHDA and CDR2 SQIVND (reference sequence). The CDR3 coding sequence is TGTGCCAGTAGGGCCATCACGCAACGCGGGGAGCTGTTTTTT. This translates into CASRAITQRGELFF.

V is TRBV23-1 and J is TRBJ2-3, with D tentatively TRBD1 (5 bases). TRBV23-1 is filed as an ORF, its function uncertain. This CDR3 spans 14 amino acids. The V end was cut by 11 bases, the J end by 2 bases, with 17 bases between. The CDR3 sequence: CAFQGVLYTDTQYF. CDR3 in DNA: TGCGCCTTCCAGGGTGTTTTGTACACAGATACGCAGTATTTT.

This CDR3 is CATPGLAMNTGELFF. As DNA, the CDR3 is TGTGCCACCCCGGGACTAGCGATGAACACCGGGGAGCTGTTTTTT. The V call is TRBV7-9, the J call TRBJ2-2, with 10 bases matching TRBD2. CDR3 length: 15 residues. Germline CDR1 reads SEHNR; CDR2 reads FQNEAQ (reference sequence). After removal of 10 bases from V and 1 base from J, the junction contained 6 bases not matched to a gene.

The chain carries TRBV6-1 and TRBJ2-1; 10 nucleotides agree with TRBD2. With 1 base clipped from V and 6 bases from J, the junction kept 6 bases outside the gene matches. This CDR3 has 16 residues. Germline CDR1 MNHNS, CDR2 SASEGT. DNA of the CDR3: TGTGCCAGCAGTGAAGGGCTAGCGGGAGAGTTCAATGAGCAGTTCTTC. This translates into CASSEGLAGEFNEQFF.

V gene TRBV9 combines with J gene TRBJ1-2; D perhaps matches TRBD1 (6 bases). The CDR3 has 16 amino acids. Germline CDR1 is SGDLS and CDR2 is YYNGEE. V was clipped by 2 bases and J by 5 bases, with 19 bases between them. CDR3 DNA: TGTGCCAGCAGCGTTAGCTCCGGGACACTCCTTTATGGCTACACCTTC. Translating gives CASSVSSGTLLYGYTF. Variable domain in full (rest from reference TRBV9 and TRBJ1-2): DSGVTQTPKHLITATGQRVTLRCSPRSGDLSVYWYQQSLDQGLQFLIQYYNGEERAKGNILERFSAQQFPDLHSELNLSSLELGDSALYFCASSVSSGTLLYGYTFGSGTRLTVV.

J is TRBJ2-7 and V is TRBV15, with 9 bases that match TRBD2. V shed 2 bases, J shed 5 bases, and the junction held 4 bases outside the gene matches. The CDR3 is 14 residues long. The germline V gene encodes CDR1 LNHNV and CDR2 YYDKDF (reference sequence). The chain's CDR3 is CATSRRRGGDEQYF. DNA for the CDR3: TGTGCCACCAGCAGACGGCGGGGGGGGGACGAGCAGTACTTC.

The chain combines TRBV4-2 with TRBJ2-7; TRBD2 might be the D (5 bases). V gave up 0 bases and J gave up 2 bases, with 11 bases separating them. The CDR3 length is 15 residues. Germline CDR1 reads LGHNA; CDR2 reads YNFKEQ. The CDR3 spells CASSQDELGAYEQYF. DNA of the CDR3: TGTGCCAGCAGCCAAGATGAACTAGGTGCCTACGAGCAGTACTTC.

CDR3 sequence (DNA): TGCGCCAGCAGCACTTATACAGAGTCCTACGAGCAGTACTTC. Translation gives CASSTYTESYEQYF. V and J are TRBV5-1 and TRBJ2-7; D is uncertain. V lost 4 bases and J 1 base, leaving 12 bases between the germline ends. Germline loops: CDR1 SGHRS, CDR2 YFSETQ. The CDR3 covers 14 residues. Full variable domain (missing parts from reference TRBV5-1 and TRBJ2-7): KAGVTQTPRYLIKTRGQQVTLSCSPISGHRSVSWYQQTPGQGLQFLFEYFSETQRNKGNFPGRFSGRQFSNSRSEMNVSTLELGDSALYLCASSTYTESYEQYFGPGTRLTVT.

The chain carries TRBV19 and TRBJ2-3; 7 bases are shared with TRBD1. Germline-derived CDR1 and CDR2 are LNHDA and SQIVND (reference sequence). The CDR3 runs 15 residues. V shed 2 bases and J 4 bases; nucleotides not matched to a gene: 6. CDR3 coding DNA: TGTGCCAGTAGTATATCCGCAGGGGGAGCAGATACGCAGTATTTT. Encoded protein: CASSISAGGADTQYF.

The genes are TRBV20-1 and TRBJ2-3, with D unresolved. Germline CDR1 DFQATT, CDR2 SNEGSKA (reference sequence). Trimming cost V 1 base and J 1 base, with 15 bases left between them. The CDR3 runs to 16 residues. The chain's CDR3 is CSARVPAVRGTDTQYF. In nucleotides, the CDR3 is TGCAGTGCTAGAGTCCCGGCAGTTCGTGGCACAGATACGCAGTATTTT.

This chain links TRBV19 with TRBJ2-5; D not certain. This CDR3 is 11 amino acids long. CDR1 is LNHDA and CDR2 is SQIVND in the germline V gene (reference sequence). V was pared by 4 bases and J by 5 bases, with 5 bases between. CDR3: CASSKSETQYF. DNA of the CDR3: TGTGCCAGTAGTAAGTCCGAGACCCAGTACTTC.